This is a list of T cell receptor beta chains from one sample in a study of CD8+ T cells in alopecia areata. The method was immunoSEQ multiplex PCR; TCRdb's version includes in-frame clones alone and lacks a portion of them. The sample lists about 300,000 clones, 55% to 70% seen once, with approximately 2% in the top ten. The source was CD4+ T cells sorted from blood, collected at week 24, from a patient treated with tofacitinib. The source is a human donor with alopecia areata. The CDR3 runs from the conserved cysteine through the conserved F or W. D genes are given only for firm matches. Expanded clones are given a class, and other clones once, few, many or no size at all.

size	J	D	V	CDR3	DNA
NA	TRBJ2-5	NA	TRBV25-1	CASSESTDYLETQYF	TGTGCCAGCAGTGAATCCACAGACTATCTAGAGACCCAGTACTTC
NA	TRBJ2-1	TRBD2	TRBV30	CAWSTPPLLAGGPYNEQFF	TGTGCCTGGAGTACCCCCCCCCTACTAGCGGGGGGCCCTTACAATGAGCAGTTCTTC
NA	TRBJ2-5	NA	TRBV6-5	CASRDLSETQYF	TGTGCCAGCAGGGACCTCAGTGAGACCCAGTACTTC
NA	TRBJ2-5	NA	TRBV29-1	CSVVTTQETQYF	TGCAGCGTTGTAACCACCCAAGAGACCCAGTACTTC
NA	TRBJ2-5	TRBD2	TRBV27	CASSLSGRGGIQETQYF	TGTGCCAGCAGTTTATCGGGTCGGGGGGGCATTCAAGAGACCCAGTACTTC
NA	TRBJ1-2	TRBD1	TRBV30	CAWGQGQHGYTF	TGTGCCTGGGGACAGGGGCAACATGGCTACACCTTC
NA	TRBJ2-3	TRBD1	TRBV29-1	CSVAQGVDTQYF	TGCAGCGTTGCACAGGGGGTAGATACGCAGTATTTT
NA	TRBJ2-1	NA	TRBV11-2	CASSLMLGPNEQFF	TGTGCCAGCAGCCTTATGTTGGGTCCCAATGAGCAGTTCTTC
NA	TRBJ1-5	NA	TRBV30	CAWSSGERQPQHF	TGTGCCTGGAGTTCCGGGGAAAGGCAGCCCCAGCATTTT
NA	TRBJ2-1	NA	TRBV6-5	CASSYSQAHNEQFF	TGTGCCAGCAGTTACTCCCAGGCCCACAATGAGCAGTTCTTC
many	TRBJ1-5	NA	TRBV11-2	CASSPGPHQPQHF	TGTGCCAGCAGCCCCGGGCCCCATCAGCCCCAGCATTTT
few	TRBJ2-5	TRBD1	TRBV29-1	CSVPRQGEETQYF	TGCAGCGTCCCCCGACAGGGGGAAGAGACCCAGTACTTC
NA	TRBJ1-4	TRBD1	TRBV7-2	CASSRQGADEKLFF	TGTGCCAGCAGCCGACAGGGGGCAGACGAAAAACTGTTTTTT
NA	TRBJ1-1	TRBD1	TRBV29-1	CSAGQADTEAFF	TGCAGCGCCGGACAGGCGGACACTGAAGCTTTCTTT
NA	TRBJ2-3	NA	TRBV7-2	CASSPLLDTQYF	TGTGCCAGCAGCCCCCTCCTGGATACGCAGTATTTT
NA	TRBJ2-1	TRBD1	TRBV30	CAWSVTRTGGRNEQFF	TGTGCCTGGAGTGTAACCCGGACAGGGGGCCGCAATGAGCAGTTCTTC
NA	TRBJ2-3	NA	TRBV5-1	CASSLGGPTDTQYF	TGCGCCAGCAGTTTGGGGGGCCCCACAGATACGCAGTATTTT
NA	TRBJ2-7	NA	TRBV7-2	CASSTERAGLPYEQYF	TGTGCCAGCAGCACCGAAAGGGCCGGCTTACCCTACGAGCAGTACTTC
NA	TRBJ1-1	NA	TRBV25-1	CASSEFSGVNTEAFF	TGTGCCAGCAGTGAATTCTCCGGGGTGAACACTGAAGCTTTCTTT
NA	TRBJ1-1	NA	TRBV5-1	CASSTQGRGSTEAFF	TGCGCCAGCAGCACCCAGGGAAGGGGAAGCACTGAAGCTTTCTTT
NA	TRBJ1-6	NA	TRBV5-1	CASSLVGADSPLHF	TGCGCCAGCAGCTTGGTGGGGGCGGATTCACCCCTCCACTTT
NA	TRBJ2-5	NA	TRBV29-1	CSVEANLQETQYF	TGCAGCGTTGAGGCCAACTTACAAGAGACCCAGTACTTC
once	TRBJ2-4	NA	TRBV29-1	CSVAGFGAKNIQYF	TGCAGCGTTGCAGGGTTTGGGGCCAAAAACATTCAGTACTTC
NA	TRBJ1-1	NA	TRBV29-1	CSVVGKNTEAFF	TGCAGCGTTGTCGGAAAGAACACTGAAGCTTTCTTT
NA	TRBJ2-6	NA	TRBV28	CASSLGLAGANVLTF	TGTGCCAGCAGTTTAGGGCTGGCCGGGGCCAACGTCCTGACTTTC
few	TRBJ2-1	NA	TRBV4-1	CASSQPRGYNEQFF	TGCGCCAGCAGCCAACCCCGGGGCTACAATGAGCAGTTCTTC
NA	TRBJ2-3	TRBD1	TRBV4-1	CASSQAQGASTDTQYF	TGCGCCAGCAGCCAAGCACAGGGGGCTAGCACAGATACGCAGTATTTT
few	TRBJ2-7	NA	TRBV25-1	CASSRGYGGYEQYF	TGTGCCAGCAGTAGGGGGTATGGCGGGTACGAGCAGTACTTC
NA	TRBJ1-2	TRBD1	TRBV6-5	CASSTPGQENYGYTF	TGTGCCAGCAGTACCCCTGGACAGGAAAACTATGGCTACACCTTC
NA	TRBJ2-3	NA	TRBV6-6	CASSYVGSTQYF	TGTGCCAGCAGTTACGTGGGAAGTACGCAGTATTTT
NA	TRBJ2-4	TRBD1	TRBV30	CAWSVRGRDKNIQYF	TGTGCCTGGAGTGTTAGGGGGCGCGACAAAAACATTCAGTACTTC
NA	TRBJ2-5	TRBD2	TRBV19	CASSIQGGETQYF	TGTGCCAGTAGTATTCAGGGAGGGGAGACCCAGTACTTC
NA	TRBJ2-5	NA	TRBV2	CASSRQFTQETQYF	TGTGCCAGCAGCAGACAGTTTACCCAAGAGACCCAGTACTTC
NA	TRBJ1-5	NA	TRBV6-5	CASGRPGGNQPQHF	TGTGCCAGCGGTAGGCCCGGGGGCAATCAGCCCCAGCATTTT
few	TRBJ2-3	TRBD1	TRBV18	CASSRGGTGVLRTQYF	TGTGCCAGCTCCCGAGGCGGGACAGGGGTTCTTCGTACGCAGTATTTT
NA	TRBJ2-7	TRBD1	TRBV11-2	CASSRDRVSGWEQYF	TGTGCCAGCAGCCGAGACAGGGTTTCTGGTTGGGAGCAGTACTTC
few	TRBJ1-2	NA	TRBV4-2	CASSQVVRGRYGYTF	TGTGCCAGCAGCCAAGTCGTCAGGGGACGCTATGGCTACACCTTC
NA	TRBJ2-3	TRBD1	TRBV7-2	CASSSRQGDTQYF	TGTGCCAGCAGCAGTCGACAGGGGGATACGCAGTATTTT
NA	TRBJ1-2	NA	TRBV30	CACRADGYTF	TGTGCCTGTAGGGCGGATGGCTACACCTTC
few	TRBJ2-3	NA	TRBV27	CASSLQQGRADTQYF	TGTGCCAGCAGTTTACAACAGGGCAGGGCAGATACGCAGTATTTT
NA	TRBJ2-2	NA	TRBV18	CASSSPDRGLRELFF	TGTGCCAGCTCATCTCCCGATAGAGGCTTGCGGGAGCTGTTTTTT
many	TRBJ2-1	TRBD1	TRBV7-6	CASSYRPGQGNEQFF	TGTGCCAGCAGCTACCGACCGGGACAGGGCAATGAGCAGTTCTTC
once	TRBJ1-5	NA	TRBV6-5	CASSGRGNQPQHF	TGTGCCAGCAGCGGCCGGGGGAATCAGCCCCAGCATTTT
NA	TRBJ2-4	NA	TRBV30	CAWSGQNIQYF	TGTGCCTGGAGTGGTCAGAACATTCAGTACTTC
few	TRBJ2-1	NA	TRBV29-1	CSVDARQHNEQFF	TGCAGCGTTGATGCGCGGCAGCACAATGAGCAGTTCTTC
NA	TRBJ2-5	NA	TRBV30	CAWSVKQETQYF	TGTGCCTGGAGTGTTAAACAGGAGACCCAGTACTTC
NA	TRBJ2-5	NA	TRBV4-1	CASSQDLGSRAETQYF	TGCGCCAGCAGCCAAGATCTGGGCAGCCGGGCGGAGACCCAGTACTTC
NA	TRBJ2-6	TRBD1	TRBV27	CASSLYEGAASGANVLTF	TGTGCCAGCAGTTTATATGAGGGGGCTGCCTCTGGGGCCAACGTCCTGACTTTC
NA	TRBJ2-6	TRBD2	TRBV30	CAWSVRGGGANVLTF	TGTGCCTGGAGTGTACGGGGGGGTGGGGCCAACGTCCTGACTTTC
once	TRBJ2-3	TRBD2	TRBV29-1	CSVEVGIAGTTDTQYF	TGCAGCGTTGAAGTGGGGATAGCGGGAACCACAGATACGCAGTATTTT
NA	TRBJ2-3	NA	TRBV4-1	CASSLRRTSDTQYF	TGCGCCAGCAGCCTCCGGCGGACTTCGGATACGCAGTATTTT
NA	TRBJ2-4	NA	TRBV15	CATSRDLGQGGRYF	TGTGCCACCAGCAGAGATTTGGGGCAGGGCGGACGGTACTTC
NA	TRBJ1-2	NA	TRBV4-2	CASSQGDIDRYTF	TGTGCCAGCAGCCAAGGTGATATTGACCGCTACACCTTC
NA	TRBJ1-6	TRBD1	TRBV4-3	CASSQEWGQGGHSPLHF	TGCGCCAGCAGCCAAGAATGGGGACAGGGTGGTCATTCACCCCTCCACTTT
few	TRBJ1-2	TRBD1	TRBV6-5	CASSYSTGYNYGYTF	TGTGCCAGCAGTTACTCGACAGGGTATAACTATGGCTACACCTTC
few	TRBJ1-6	NA	TRBV7-9	CASSYSDSPLHF	TGTGCCAGCAGCTACTCGGATTCACCCCTCCACTTT
NA	TRBJ2-7	NA	TRBV4-3	CASSRGRGPYEQYF	TGCGCCAGCAGCCGGGGTAGGGGCCCCTACGAGCAGTACTTC
NA	TRBJ2-7	NA	TRBV20-1	CSARDLREQYF	TGCAGTGCTAGAGATTTGAGGGAGCAGTACTTC
few	TRBJ2-7	NA	TRBV19	CASSLSASSYEQYF	TGTGCCAGTAGTCTATCAGCGAGCTCCTACGAGCAGTACTTC